The sequence of this T cell receptor beta chain was determined in a study of cytomegalovirus exposure and HLA in healthy donors. General study findings and limits: A further, later analysis showed that HLA-associated TCR beta chains (compared with equally common others) were more clonally expanded. In terms of immune exposure information, only CMV serostatus was available.

This clone was seen more than once but under ten times. Its antigen is not known. Germline CDR1 MNHEY, CDR2 SVGAGI. The trim removed 6 bases at V and 3 bases at J, leaving 8 bases unmatched. The CDR3 sequence is 15 residues long. 13 Jbeta primers and 60 Vbeta primers were used for the PCR. Assay: immunoSEQ multiplex PCR; the TCRdb copy retains only in-frame clones and omits some. Among 150,000 or so clones, around 80% were seen once, and the ten largest hold less than 3%. This TCR was recovered from a man aged 50-59 years in good health and CMV-seronegative. The chain combines TRBV6-5 with TRBJ1-2; 9 bases fit TRBD1. What was sequenced was PBMCs. CDR3 loop: CASRMTGGYDYGYTF. The CDR3, as DNA: TGTGCCAGCAGAATGACAGGGGGGTACGACTATGGCTACACCTTC.